Below are 6 T cell receptor beta chains sequenced from a single sample in a study of cytomegalovirus exposure and HLA in healthy donors (dated by TCRdb to 2017 to 2019). Library prep was done by the immunoSEQ multiplex PCR assay. TCRdb mirrors the immuneACCESS table, restricted to in-frame sequences. Some clones are absent from its copies; in checked studies, under half trace to an unresolved V gene, and the reason for the others is unknown. Present in this sample are 100,000 to 150,000 clones, roughly 89% of which were seen just once. The ten largest clones represent 1.9% of the sample. The sequencing input was PBMCs. The origin of the receptors is a woman between 18 and 29 years old in good health and CMV-seronegative.

V and J are TRBV15 and TRBJ2-3; no clear D gene. V was pared by 3 bases and J by 8 bases, with 9 bases between. This CDR3 has 12 amino acids. CDR1 is LNHNV, CDR2 YYDKDF, per germline (reference sequence). CDR3 residues: CATSSASITQYF. The CDR3, as DNA: TGTGCCACCAGCAGTGCTAGTATTACGCAGTATTTT.

This sequence joins TRBV19 and TRBJ2-7; 9 nucleotides line up with TRBD2. The CDR3 is 14 residues long. The J segment lost 2 bases and the V segment lost 8 bases, leaving 7 bases of the junction unmatched. Looked up from germline, CDR1 is LNHDA and CDR2 is SQIVND (reference sequence). CDR3 DNA: TGTGCCAGTGATAGCGGGGGCAAGACCTACGAGCAGTACTTC. This codes for CASDSGGKTYEQYF.

The chain recombines TRBV7-2 with TRBJ2-3; TRBD1 aligns across 8 bases. There are 17 residues in the CDR3. From germline, CDR1 is SGHTA and CDR2 FQGNSA. Germline trimming cut 3 bases from V and 7 bases from J; bases unmatched to any gene: 15. The CDR3 region has the DNA TGTGCCAGCAGCTTGCTTCCGGACAGGGCCGACGAGAATACGCAGTATTTT. This gives the protein CASSLLPDRADENTQYF.

Here the CDR3 reads CASSEGASGNEQFF. The CDR3 nucleotides are TGTGCCAGCAGTGAGGGAGCTAGCGGGAATGAGCAGTTCTTC. The chain joins TRBV6-4 to TRBJ2-1; 8 nucleotides line up with TRBD2. This CDR3 has 14 residues. CDR1 and CDR2 from the germline V gene are MRHNA and SNTAGT. V was pared by 3 bases and J by 7 bases, with 5 bases of the junction left unmatched.

The DNA of the CDR3 is TGTGCCAGCAGCCCCTACGGGGAGGGATTGGACGAGCAGTACTTC. Residues: CASSPYGEGLDEQYF. The V gene is TRBV7-3, the J gene TRBJ2-7; 7 bases are a match to TRBD2. Germline V gene lookup returns CDR1 SGHTA and CDR2 FQGTGA. V lost 5 bases, J lost 5 bases, and 12 bases stayed unmatched. The CDR3 extends over 15 amino acids.

The rearrangement links TRBV6-5 to TRBJ2-7, with D tentatively TRBD2 (5 bases). In germline, CDR1 is MNHEY, CDR2 SVGAGI. With 2 bases removed from V and 2 bases from J, the gap between germline ends came to 16 bases. CDR3 length equals 16 residues. CDR3 amino acids: CASSYTIAAATYEQYF. The CDR3, as DNA: TGTGCCAGCAGTTACACCATCGCAGCGGCGACCTACGAGCAGTACTTC.